The rows below give T cell receptor beta chains drawn from one sample of a study of T cells in Graves' hyperthyroidism and ophthalmopathy. Using its own MiXCR run on the multiplex PCR reads, TCRdb lists one record per CDR3 protein. Of around 690,000 distinct CDR3 sequences listed, more than 20% are singletons. The specimen sequenced was blood. These receptor sequences come from a man aged 25 to 40 with Graves' ophthalmopathy. Both conserved end residues are trimmed from each CDR3.

v_call: TRBV2; j_call: TRBJ1-1; cdr3_length: 10; cdr3_aa: ASSDRGNEAF
v_call: TRBV5-1; j_call: TRBJ1-2; cdr3_length: 12; cdr3_aa: ASRNEGANYGYT
v_call: TRBV6-2/TRBV6-3; j_call: TRBJ1-2; cdr3_length: 10; cdr3_aa: ASKGGSGGYT
v_call: TRBV20-1; j_call: TRBJ2-7; cdr3_length: 11; cdr3_aa: SAKRGLDAEQY
v_call: TRBV29-1; j_call: TRBJ2-1; cdr3_length: 13; cdr3_aa: SVEGREGPYNEQF
v_call: TRBV9; j_call: TRBJ2-1; cdr3_length: 16; cdr3_aa: ASSARAGQGSSYNEQF
v_call: TRBV27; j_call: TRBJ1-5; cdr3_length: 11; cdr3_aa: ASRDGSNQPQH
v_call: TRBV6-2/TRBV6-3; j_call: TRBJ2-2; cdr3_length: 17; cdr3_aa: ASSQKRLAGGFNTGELF
v_call: TRBV30; j_call: TRBJ1-5; cdr3_length: 11; cdr3_aa: AWSPGVNQPQH
v_call: TRBV10-3; j_call: TRBJ2-1; cdr3_length: 10; cdr3_aa: ASSGTPSEQF
v_call: TRBV28; j_call: TRBJ1-4; cdr3_length: 12; cdr3_aa: ASSPPPLGEKLF
v_call: TRBV5-5; j_call: TRBJ2-3; cdr3_length: 13; cdr3_aa: ASSLYRDISDTQY
v_call: TRBV6-1; j_call: TRBJ2-1; cdr3_length: 13; cdr3_aa: ASTTDGGGYNEQF
v_call: TRBV27; j_call: TRBJ2-7; cdr3_length: 13; cdr3_aa: ASSLGHPSKNEQY
v_call: TRBV5-1; j_call: TRBJ2-1; cdr3_length: 13; cdr3_aa: ASSSGGGRKYEQF
v_call: TRBV11-2; j_call: TRBJ2-6; cdr3_length: 15; cdr3_aa: ASSLVLWRSGANVLT
v_call: TRBV19; j_call: TRBJ2-4; cdr3_length: 12; cdr3_aa: ASRLAGNKNIQY
v_call: TRBV7-9; j_call: TRBJ1-6; cdr3_length: 13; cdr3_aa: ASSFGQGRDSPLH
v_call: TRBV28; j_call: TRBJ2-5; cdr3_length: 13; cdr3_aa: ASQNQGGGRETQY
v_call: TRBV29-1; j_call: TRBJ2-1; cdr3_length: 10; cdr3_aa: SGLQGSNEQF
v_call: TRBV28; j_call: TRBJ2-1; cdr3_length: 14; cdr3_aa: ASSAPTSGSYNEQF
v_call: TRBV9; j_call: TRBJ1-3; cdr3_length: 15; cdr3_aa: ASSVTPGFDSGNTIY
v_call: TRBV5-1; j_call: TRBJ2-7; cdr3_length: 11; cdr3_aa: ASGREDSYEQY
v_call: TRBV12-3/TRBV12-4; j_call: TRBJ1-5; cdr3_length: 14; cdr3_aa: ASSLGAGGGNQPQH
v_call: TRBV29-1; j_call: TRBJ2-5; cdr3_length: 11; cdr3_aa: SVVAGVGEAQY
v_call: TRBV6-1; j_call: TRBJ1-1; cdr3_length: 15; cdr3_aa: ASSEDPLDRSITEAF
v_call: TRBV28; j_call: TRBJ1-5; cdr3_length: 11; cdr3_aa: ASSLPGVQPQH
v_call: TRBV5-1; j_call: TRBJ2-7; cdr3_length: 14; cdr3_aa: ATSLMGTGQGHEQY
v_call: TRBV7-8; j_call: TRBJ2-7; cdr3_length: 14; cdr3_aa: ASSLARLAHSYEQY
v_call: TRBV27; j_call: TRBJ2-3; cdr3_length: 12; cdr3_aa: ASSLRGVTDTQY
v_call: TRBV20-1; j_call: TRBJ1-4; cdr3_length: 8; cdr3_aa: SADGPPEF
v_call: TRBV11-2; j_call: TRBJ2-1; cdr3_length: 12; cdr3_aa: ASLRTSGYNEQF
v_call: TRBV7-9; j_call: TRBJ2-7; cdr3_length: 13; cdr3_aa: ASSSPDRAPYEQY
v_call: TRBV4-1; j_call: TRBJ1-6; cdr3_length: 12; cdr3_aa: ASSPQGGGSPLH
v_call: TRBV6-6; j_call: TRBJ2-7; cdr3_length: 14; cdr3_aa: ASSYPAGQPRGEQY
v_call: TRBV9; j_call: TRBJ2-5; cdr3_length: 14; cdr3_aa: ASSGEAGGPRVTQY
v_call: TRBV20-1; j_call: TRBJ2-1; cdr3_length: 15; cdr3_aa: SARPYERTGPYNEQF
v_call: TRBV15; j_call: TRBJ1-5; cdr3_length: 13; cdr3_aa: ATSISRGLSQPQH
v_call: TRBV2; j_call: TRBJ1-1; cdr3_length: 12; cdr3_aa: ASKGEILNTEAF
v_call: TRBV6-1; j_call: TRBJ2-3; cdr3_length: 14; cdr3_aa: ASSFYPAGGADTQY
v_call: TRBV3-1; j_call: TRBJ2-2; cdr3_length: 14; cdr3_aa: ASSPTSGRRDGELF
v_call: TRBV10-2; j_call: TRBJ2-5; cdr3_length: 11; cdr3_aa: ASTLAGVETQY
v_call: TRBV20-1; j_call: TRBJ1-1; cdr3_length: 11; cdr3_aa: SASGGRNTEAF
v_call: TRBV7-9; j_call: TRBJ2-5; cdr3_length: 13; cdr3_aa: ASSLTEIMKETQY
v_call: TRBV20-1; j_call: TRBJ2-1; cdr3_length: 13; cdr3_aa: SAPDSGRAGNEQF
v_call: TRBV5-5; j_call: TRBJ2-3; cdr3_length: 12; cdr3_aa: ASSLEGLEDTQY
v_call: TRBV20-1; j_call: TRBJ2-5; cdr3_length: 13; cdr3_aa: SAREGASAQETQY